This section outlines one TCR beta chain sequence together with its context. In the authors' workflow: For nucleated cells, counts were estimated from reference gene primer amplification. The table came from immunoSEQ multiplex PCR; TCRdb's copy has only in-frame clones and leaves some out. That table supplies the V and J calls and clone size; D and trimming were determined from the DNA. The sample holds some 56,000 clones; about 84% are singletons and the top ten take over 5.5%. V lost 4 bases, J lost 0 bases, and 6 bases stayed unmatched. This CDR3 contains 16 residues. Per germline, CDR1 SGDLS and CDR2 YYNGEE. The data stem from a study of blood T cell repertoires in COVID-19. As for the study in general: Specimens from acute and convalescent COVID-19 originated in the United States, Italy and Spain. Sources were T cells, B-cell-depleted T cells, or PBMCs; the material itself was cDNA or gDNA.

The receptor's source is a man in his 60s with acute or convalescent COVID-19. Material: peripheral blood. The chain couples TRBV9 to TRBJ2-1; 8 bases align to TRBD2. CDR3 protein: CASSLSSGSSYNEQFF. The CDR3 coding sequence is TGTGCCAGCAGCCTCTCCAGCGGGAGCTCCTACAATGAGCAGTTCTTC.